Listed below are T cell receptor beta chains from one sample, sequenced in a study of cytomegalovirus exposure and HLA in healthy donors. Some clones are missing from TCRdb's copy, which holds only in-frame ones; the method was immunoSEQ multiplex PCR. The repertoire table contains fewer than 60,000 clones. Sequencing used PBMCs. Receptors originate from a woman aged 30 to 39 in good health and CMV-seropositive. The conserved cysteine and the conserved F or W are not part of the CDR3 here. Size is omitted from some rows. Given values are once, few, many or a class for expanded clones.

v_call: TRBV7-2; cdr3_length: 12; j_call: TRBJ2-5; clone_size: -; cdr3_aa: ASSSGLAQETQY
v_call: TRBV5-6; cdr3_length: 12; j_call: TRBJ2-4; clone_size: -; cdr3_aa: ASSTARAKNIQY
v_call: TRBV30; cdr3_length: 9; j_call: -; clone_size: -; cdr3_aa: AWGQAYEQY
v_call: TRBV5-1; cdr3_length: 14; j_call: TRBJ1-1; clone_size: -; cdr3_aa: ASSLVGTRRDTEAF
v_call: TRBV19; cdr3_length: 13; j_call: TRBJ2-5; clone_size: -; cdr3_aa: ASMRGLAGDETQY
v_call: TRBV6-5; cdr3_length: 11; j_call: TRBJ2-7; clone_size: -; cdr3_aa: ASSYSTGYEQY
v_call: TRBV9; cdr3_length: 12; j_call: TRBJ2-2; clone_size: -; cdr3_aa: ASSAQGSTGELF
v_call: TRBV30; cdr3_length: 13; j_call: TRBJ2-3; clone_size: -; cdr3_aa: AWSKTSGSTDTQY
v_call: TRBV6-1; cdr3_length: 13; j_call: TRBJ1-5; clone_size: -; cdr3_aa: ASSEVVRGRQPQH
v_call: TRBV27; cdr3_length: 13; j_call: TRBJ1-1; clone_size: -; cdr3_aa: ASRNRGQGITEAF
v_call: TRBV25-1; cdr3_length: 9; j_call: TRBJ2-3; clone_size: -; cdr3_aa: ASGLTDTQY
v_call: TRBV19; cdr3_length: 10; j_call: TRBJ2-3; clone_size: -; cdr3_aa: ASTSEADTQY
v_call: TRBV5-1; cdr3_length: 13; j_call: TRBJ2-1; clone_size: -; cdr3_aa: ASSPGTGAYNEQF
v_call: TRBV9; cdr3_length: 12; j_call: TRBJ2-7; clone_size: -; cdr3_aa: ASSVGQSYYEQY
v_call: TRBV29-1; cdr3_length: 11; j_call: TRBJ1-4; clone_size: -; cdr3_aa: SVEDSFNEKLF
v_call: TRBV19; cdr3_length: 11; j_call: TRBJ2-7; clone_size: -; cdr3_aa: ASSGRGPYEQY
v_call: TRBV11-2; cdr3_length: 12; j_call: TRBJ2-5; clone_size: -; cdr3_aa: ASRPLAGVETQY
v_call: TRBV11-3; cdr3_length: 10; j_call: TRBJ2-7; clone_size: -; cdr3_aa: ASSSQGSEQY
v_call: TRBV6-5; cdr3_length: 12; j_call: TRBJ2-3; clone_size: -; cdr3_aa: ASSRGQSTDTQY
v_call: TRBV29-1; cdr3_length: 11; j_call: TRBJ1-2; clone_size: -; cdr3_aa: SVGAGNNYGYT
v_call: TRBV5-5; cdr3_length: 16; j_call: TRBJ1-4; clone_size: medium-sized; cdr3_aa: ASSRDRLSGATNEKLF
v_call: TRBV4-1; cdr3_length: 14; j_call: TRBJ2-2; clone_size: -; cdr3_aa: ASSQDAGYRAGELF
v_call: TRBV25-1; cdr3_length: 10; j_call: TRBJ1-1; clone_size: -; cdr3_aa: ASRSGPWEAF
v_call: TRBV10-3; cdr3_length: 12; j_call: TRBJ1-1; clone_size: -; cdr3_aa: AISEGGAGTEAF
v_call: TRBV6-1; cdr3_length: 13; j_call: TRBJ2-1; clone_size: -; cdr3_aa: ASSVLTGSYNEQF
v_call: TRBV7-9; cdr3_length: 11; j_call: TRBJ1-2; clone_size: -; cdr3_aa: ASSPPGDYGYT
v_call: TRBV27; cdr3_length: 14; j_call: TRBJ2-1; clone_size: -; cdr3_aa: ASSFFRTSRDNEQF
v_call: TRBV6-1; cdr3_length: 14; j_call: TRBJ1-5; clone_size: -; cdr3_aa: ASSEGTGASNQPQH